A single T cell receptor (beta chain) is shown here with its context. The data were obtained in a study of T cells after yellow fever vaccination. Study-level information: Cell sorting separated EM, EMRA, CM and Tscm memory subsets by CD3, CD45RA, CCR7 and CD95.

From the 5' RACE reads, TCRdb called clonotypes with MiXCR, one entry per CDR3 protein. The table lists about 16,000 distinct CDR3 sequences, approximately 4% of them singletons. Broader study findings: Contaminating bulk clonotypes could be abundant in FACS-sorted repertoires. Across the CD4 and CD8 compartments, a small share of clonotypes was present in both.

Trimming at V came to 4 bases and at J to 0 bases, leaving 15 bases not matched to a gene. Germline V CDR1 and CDR2: DFQATT, SNEGSKA (reference sequence). CDR3 length equals 17 residues. This sequence originates from a man aged 25-40 years who received the YFV17D yellow fever vaccine. The sample here was PBMCs, either bulk or a sorted T-cell subset (CD4+, CD8+, memory, or dextramer-sorted; not recorded which), taken 15 days after the yellow fever booster vaccination. This chain links TRBV20-1 with TRBJ2-7; 7 bases are a match to TRBD2. The CDR3 protein is CSAIPNSGAGTSYEQYF. The CDR3 region has the DNA TGCAGTGCTATCCCCAACTCAGGAGCGGGGACCTCCTACGAGCAGTACTTC.